This T cell receptor (beta chain) was documented in a study of regulatory and conventional T cells in RAG deficiency. The study's findings and limits: Shorter CDR3s in all patient subsets; >85% Treg-Tconv overlap in Omenn.

Germline V lookup: CDR1 KGHSH, CDR2 LQKENI. V dropped 3 bases and J dropped 1 base, with 14 bases sitting between them. The CDR3 runs to 16 residues. Genomic DNA came from blood conventional CD4+ T cells gated CD25-low CD127-high. As for this clone: Its antigen is unidentified.

Produced via immunoSEQ multiplex PCR; TCRdb's table is partial and in-frame only. The table has 45,000 or so clones, approximately 90% seen once. Separately, the same data were catalogued under a study of regulatory T cells. That investigation notes: The PCR used 52 TRBV and 13 TRBJ primers.

The chain is built from TRBV18 and TRBJ2-3; perhaps TRBD2 as D (5 bases). The sequenced sample consisted of CD4+ effector T cells sorted from blood. The receptor comes from a human donor in good health. The CDR3 bases are TGTGCCAGCTCACCTTACCGTGGAGCGGGCACAGATACGCAGTATTTT. This translates into CASSPYRGAGTDTQYF.